These T cell receptor beta chains were read from a single sample in a study of long-term antiretroviral therapy in people with HIV. Data came from immunoSEQ multiplex PCR; TCRdb stores just in-frame clones and leaves some out. The repertoire holds about 24,000 clones, around 83% seen once, with about 2.4% in the top ten. Sequencing was performed on unsorted PBMCs, taken 3 years after starting antiretroviral therapy. These receptors were obtained from a man in his fifties with HIV. Each CDR3 is given with its conserved first and last residue. A D gene is named only where the DNA matches it firmly. Size is stated for part of the rows, as once, few or many counts, or as a class when the clone is expanded.

>TRBJ1-5|NA|NA|TRBV6-6
TGTGCCAGCAGTTACCCCAGGGCAGGGCAGCCCCAGCATTTT
CASSYPRAGQPQHF
>TRBJ1-4|NA|NA|TRBV29-1
TGCAGCGTTGAAACAGTCGAAAAACTGTTTTTT
CSVETVEKLFF
>TRBJ1-5|once|TRBD1|TRBV15
TGTGCCACCAGCAGAGCTTGGGGACAGGGCCAAGCCTTAAATCAGCCCCAGCATTTT
CATSRAWGQGQALNQPQHF
>TRBJ1-5|few|NA|TRBV5-1
TGCGCCAGCAGCTTGGAAGTTAGGGGACCACAGCATTTT
CASSLEVRGPQHF
>TRBJ2-1|NA|NA|TRBV15
TGTGCCACCACCACACAAGGCGAATCATACAATGAGCAGTTCTTC
CATTTQGESYNEQFF
>TRBJ2-7|NA|NA|TRBV5-1
TGCGCCAGCAGGCCGGGGTACCGATCATCCTACGAGCAGTACTTC
CASRPGYRSSYEQYF
>TRBJ1-1|NA|TRBD1|TRBV6-4
TGTGCCAGCAGCCGACAGGGAGGGGACACTGAAGCTTTCTTT
CASSRQGGDTEAFF
>TRBJ1-2|once|TRBD1|TRBV25-1
TGTGCCAGCAGTGAATCGGGACAGGGGGACTATGGCTACACCTTC
CASSESGQGDYGYTF
>TRBJ1-2|NA|TRBD1|TRBV7-2
TGTGCCAGCAGCGTGCACAGGGGCTCCTATGGCTACACCTTC
CASSVHRGSYGYTF
>TRBJ2-7|NA|TRBD1|TRBV19
TGTGCCAGTAGTCTGGGACAGGGGAGCCACGAGCAGTACTTC
CASSLGQGSHEQYF
>TRBJ1-1|NA|NA|TRBV6-5
TGTGCCAGCAGTTACTCAGGATCGTCCACTGAAGCTTTCTTT
CASSYSGSSTEAFF
>TRBJ2-1|NA|TRBD2|TRBV4-3
TGCGCCAGCAGCCAGAACCCGGGACTAGACAATGAGCAGTTCTTC
CASSQNPGLDNEQFF
>TRBJ1-4|NA|NA|TRBV6-6
TGTGCCAGCAGACCCCTTACAGGGTTGGGCGAAAAACTGTTTTTT
CASRPLTGLGEKLFF
>TRBJ2-1|NA|TRBD2|TRBV11-2
TGTGCCAGCAGCCTCGCGGGGGGGAATGAGCAGTTCTTC
CASSLAGGNEQFF
>TRBJ2-7|NA|NA|TRBV4-3
TGCGCCAGCAGCCAAGAATTAGGGACCTCCTACGAGCAGTACTTC
CASSQELGTSYEQYF
>TRBJ2-1|NA|TRBD1|TRBV11-2
TGTGCCAGCAGCCCGGGACAGGGTCGGTGGAATGAGCAGTTCTTC
CASSPGQGRWNEQFF
>TRBJ1-5|NA|TRBD1|TRBV11-2
TGTGCCAGCAGCTCGACAGGGGTGGGCAATCAGCCCCAGCATTTT
CASSSTGVGNQPQHF
>TRBJ2-1|NA|NA|TRBV7-9
TGTGCCAGCACCCCTAGGGTAGCCTACAATGAGCAGTTCTTC
CASTPRVAYNEQFF
>TRBJ2-7|few|NA|TRBV27
TGTGCCAGCAGGAAGTACAGGTACGAGCAGTACTTC
CASRKYRYEQYF
>TRBJ2-7|NA|TRBD2|TRBV27
TGTGCCAGCAGCGTTACCTGGCTAGCGGAGGCCTACGAGCAGTACTTC
CASSVTWLAEAYEQYF
>TRBJ1-1|NA|NA|TRBV6-5
TGTGCCAGCAGTTACTCGAAGATCGGGGAGGCTTTCTTT
CASSYSKIGEAFF
>TRBJ1-2|NA|NA|TRBV7-9
TGTGCCAGCAGCTTAGCGGCAGGGTGGCCATATGGCTACACCTTC
CASSLAAGWPYGYTF
>TRBJ1-1|NA|NA|TRBV7-9
TGTGCCAGCAGCTTAGCAGGGAACACTGAAGCTTTCTTT
CASSLAGNTEAFF
>TRBJ1-2|NA|NA|TRBV18
TGTGCCAGCTCACCACCCGGGACGGTCCCCTATGGCTACACCTTC
CASSPPGTVPYGYTF
>TRBJ1-2|NA|NA|TRBV19
TGTGCCAGTAGTAACGGCTATGGCTACACCTTC
CASSNGYGYTF
>TRBJ2-4|NA|NA|TRBV6-6
TGTGCCAGCCGTGACGGAGCCAAAAACATTCAGTACTTC
CASRDGAKNIQYF
>TRBJ1-5|NA|NA|TRBV4-3
TGCGCCAGCAGCCAAGACATAAGGAGTGGGAATCAGCCCCAGCATTTT
CASSQDIRSGNQPQHF
>TRBJ2-3|NA|TRBD2|TRBV10-2
TGCGCCAGCAGTGAGGGCGGCGGGAGGGTAAAGGGCACAGATACGCAGTATTTT
CASSEGGGRVKGTDTQYF
>TRBJ2-5|NA|NA|TRBV9
TGTGCCAGCAGCGGGACCACAGGGTTAGGAGAGACCCAGTACTTC
CASSGTTGLGETQYF
>TRBJ2-7|NA|NA|TRBV7-8
TGTGCCAGCAGAACCGACTGGGGATCCTACGAGCAGTACTTC
CASRTDWGSYEQYF
>TRBJ2-7|once|NA|TRBV5-1
TGCGCCAGCAGCTCCTGGGCCGGAGAAGGGTACGAGCAGTACTTC
CASSSWAGEGYEQYF
>TRBJ1-2|NA|NA|TRBV4-1
TGCGCCAGCAGCCAAGACGACCAGCAAGGCTACACCTTC
CASSQDDQQGYTF
>TRBJ1-1|NA|NA|TRBV5-1
TGCGCCAGCAGCTCTGATGGACAGACGGCTTTCTTT
CASSSDGQTAFF
>TRBJ2-1|NA|NA|TRBV19
TGTGCCAGTAGTCTATCAACGGACTTATACAATGAGCAGTTCTTC
CASSLSTDLYNEQFF
>TRBJ1-4|NA|NA|TRBV6-5
TGTGCCAGCTCTCGCCGGGAAACTAATGAAAAACTGTTTTTT
CASSRRETNEKLFF
>TRBJ2-1|NA|NA|TRBV9
TGTGCCAGCAGCGTAGACCGTTACAATGAGCAGTTCTTC
CASSVDRYNEQFF
>TRBJ2-7|NA|NA|TRBV15
TGTGCCACCAGCAGAGATCTGAGCTCAGACGAGCAGTACTTC
CATSRDLSSDEQYF
>TRBJ1-2|NA|TRBD1|TRBV13
TGTGCCAGCAGCATATCAGGGGGCGGGAGCTATGGCTACACCTTC
CASSISGGGSYGYTF
>TRBJ2-1|NA|NA|TRBV4-2
TGTGCCAGCAGCCAGGGGCTTCAGCAGTTCTTC
CASSQGLQQFF
>TRBJ2-7|NA|TRBD2|TRBV5-1
TGCGCCAGCAGCAGCCTGAGCGGGAGGTTCTCCTACGAGCAGTACTTC
CASSSLSGRFSYEQYF
>TRBJ1-1|NA|TRBD1|TRBV5-4
TGTGCCAGCAGCGTAGACAGGGATTACACTGAAGCTTTCTTT
CASSVDRDYTEAFF
>TRBJ1-2|NA|TRBD1|TRBV7-2
TGTGCCAGCAGCCGAACACAGGGGATTACTCCTGGCTACACCTTC
CASSRTQGITPGYTF
>TRBJ2-2|NA|NA|TRBV4-3
TGCGCCAGCAGCCGTAGGAGAGCGGAGTTTAACACCGGGGAGCTGTTTTTT
CASSRRRAEFNTGELFF
>TRBJ1-4|NA|TRBD1|TRBV19
TGTGCCAGTAGTGTCACAGGGGTTGCTAATGAAAAACTGTTTTTT
CASSVTGVANEKLFF
>TRBJ1-3|NA|NA|TRBV18
TGTGCCAGCTCACCATTACAGGACCCCTCTGGAAACACCATATATTTT
CASSPLQDPSGNTIYF
>TRBJ1-5|NA|TRBD1|TRBV28
TGTGCCAGCAGTCGAGGGACAGGGACAAATCAGCCCCAGCATTTT
CASSRGTGTNQPQHF
>TRBJ1-2|NA|TRBD1|TRBV7-2
TGTGCCAGCAGACCTATAGCAGGGGGCAAGAACTATGGCTACACCTTC
CASRPIAGGKNYGYTF